The clone carrying this T cell receptor (beta chain) was seen repeatedly, ten times or more. No antigen is known for it. The junction differs from germline at one of its ends, possibly a read error. The CDR3 consists of 14 residues. Germline CDR1 reads SQVTM; CDR2 reads ANQGSEA. Each CDR3 protein is one row after TCRdb ran MiXCR on the 5' RACE reads. The data contain roughly 1.6 million distinct CDR3 sequences, about 32% of them seen just once; the ten biggest clones take up about 0.27%. Everyone who donated was a healthy Caucasian. These data belong to a study of identical twins. Findings and limits, study-wide: Out-of-frame alpha sequences shared by twins showed excess low generation probability. With abundant cord blood beta clonotypes, insertions were fewer; memory repertoires showed no such pattern. Cross-sectional statistical analysis, not tracking of the same donors, underpinned the conclusions.

Sequences were obtained from cord blood. This clonotype was obtained from a newborn girl in good health. V usage is TRBV29-1 and J usage is TRBJ2-3, with 8 bases fitting TRBD2. The CDR3 region is CSAELAESTDTQYF. CDR3 sequence (DNA): TGCAGCGCTGAACTAGCGGAGAGCACAGATACGCAGTATTTT.